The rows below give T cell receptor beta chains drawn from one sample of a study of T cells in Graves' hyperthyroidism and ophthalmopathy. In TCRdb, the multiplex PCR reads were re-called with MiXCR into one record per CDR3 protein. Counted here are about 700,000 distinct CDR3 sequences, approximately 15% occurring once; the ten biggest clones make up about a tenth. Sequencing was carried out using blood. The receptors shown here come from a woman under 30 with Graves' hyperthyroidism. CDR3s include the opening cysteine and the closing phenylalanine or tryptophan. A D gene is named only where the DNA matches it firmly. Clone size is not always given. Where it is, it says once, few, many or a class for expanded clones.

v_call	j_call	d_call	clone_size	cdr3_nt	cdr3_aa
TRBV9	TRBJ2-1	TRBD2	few	TGTGCCAGCAGCGCGGGACTAGCGGGCAGGAATGAGCAGTTCTTC	CASSAGLAGRNEQFF
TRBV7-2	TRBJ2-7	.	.	TGTGCCAGCAGCTTAGAGGTAGTGGGCCTGTACTACGAGCAGTACTTC	CASSLEVVGLYYEQYF
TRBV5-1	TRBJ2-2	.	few	TGCGCCTGCAGTCCGAACACCGGGGAGCTGTTTTTT	CACSPNTGELFF
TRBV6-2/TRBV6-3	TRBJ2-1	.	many	TGTGCCAGCAGTTACTACAGAGCGGCCCAGGGGAACGAGCAGTTCTTC	CASSYYRAAQGNEQFF
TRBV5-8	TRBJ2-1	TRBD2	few	TGTGCCAGCAGCTTCCTCGTGGGGCTAGCGGACGTTAGTTACAATGAGCAGTTCTTC	CASSFLVGLADVSYNEQFF
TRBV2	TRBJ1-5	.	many	TGTGCCAGCAGTGAAGACCCGCAGTATCAGCCCCAGCATTTT	CASSEDPQYQPQHF
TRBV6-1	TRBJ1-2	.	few	TGTGCCAGCAGTCAGCTGCTCCTTCCCAACACCTTC	CASSQLLLPNTF
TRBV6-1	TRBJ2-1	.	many	TGTGCCAGCAGACCGACCTATAGCTCCTACAATGAGCAGTTCTTC	CASRPTYSSYNEQFF
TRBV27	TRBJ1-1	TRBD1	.	TGTGCCAGCAGTTTATCGGACAGGCTCACTGAAGCTTTCTTT	CASSLSDRLTEAFF
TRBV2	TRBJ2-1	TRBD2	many	TGTGCCAGCAGTTATGGACTAGCGGGGGACTACAATGAGCAGTTCTTC	CASSYGLAGDYNEQFF
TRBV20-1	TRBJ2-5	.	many	TGCAGTGTTTCGCTACTACAAGAGACCCAGTACTTC	CSVSLLQETQYF
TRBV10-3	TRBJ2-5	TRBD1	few	TGTGCCATCAGGAAAGGGACAGCTTTTCAACGTCAAGAGACCCAGTACTTC	CAIRKGTAFQRQETQYF
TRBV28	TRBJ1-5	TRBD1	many	TGTGCCAGCAGTCCTTGGACAGGCGCTCAGCCCCAGCATTTT	CASSPWTGAQPQHF
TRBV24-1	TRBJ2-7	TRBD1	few	TGTGCCACCAGTGGAGGGGGCCCCGAGCAGTACTTC	CATSGGGPEQYF
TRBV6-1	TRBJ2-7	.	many	TGTGCCAGCAGCCCTGGTTTTACTGAGCAGTACTTC	CASSPGFTEQYF
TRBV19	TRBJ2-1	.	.	TGTGCCAGTAGTGCGTCAACAGGTGATGAGCAGTTCTTC	CASSASTGDEQFF
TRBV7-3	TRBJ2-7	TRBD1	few	TGTGCCAGCAGGTTCGACAGGGTCAGCGAGCAGTACTTC	CASRFDRVSEQYF
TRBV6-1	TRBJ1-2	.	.	TGTGCCAGCAGCCGCCTCACAGGGAGCTATGGCTACACCTTC	CASSRLTGSYGYTF
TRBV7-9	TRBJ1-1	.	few	TGTGCCAGCAGCTTAGCTGTGGGGATGGCTTTCTTT	CASSLAVGMAFF
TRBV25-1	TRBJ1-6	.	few	TGTGCCAGCAGGGGAGTTCGGGGTTCACCCCTCCACTTT	CASRGVRGSPLHF
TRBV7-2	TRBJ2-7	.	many	TGTGCCAGCAGCCTTATGATTGGCTGGGCCTACGAGCAGTACTTC	CASSLMIGWAYEQYF
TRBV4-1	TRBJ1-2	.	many	TGCGCCAGCAGCCAAGGACTACGTGGCAGATCTAACTATGGCTACACCTTC	CASSQGLRGRSNYGYTF
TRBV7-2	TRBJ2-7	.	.	TGTGCCAGCAGCGCCGATACCGGATATAAGCAGTACTTC	CASSADTGYKQYF
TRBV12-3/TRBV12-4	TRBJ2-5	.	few	TGTGCCGGCAGTTTCGCCCGATGGGGAGGGGGAGAGACCCAGTACTTC	CAGSFARWGGGETQYF
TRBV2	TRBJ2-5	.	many	TGTGCCAGCACGGGGGGACCACAGGGGACGGAGACCCAGTACTTC	CASTGGPQGTETQYF